This TCR beta chain was found in a study of cytomegalovirus exposure and HLA in healthy donors. Notes on the study in general: A later analysis found common viral pathogens apparently linked to several of the most significant clusters.

This CDR3 has 16 residues. Germline V gene data show CDR1 as MDHEN and CDR2 as SYDVKM. V dropped 6 bases and J dropped 0 bases, with 12 bases sitting between them. PCR was performed using 60 Vbeta and 13 Jbeta primers. The table came from immunoSEQ multiplex PCR; TCRdb's copy has only in-frame clones and leaves some out. The data contain about 150,000 clones, around 63% of them singletons. About this clone: As yet, its antigen is unknown.

Sample: PBMCs. The V call is TRBV28, the J call TRBJ2-6; tentatively, D is TRBD1 (5 bases). This receptor was obtained from a human donor in good health. CDR3 coding DNA: TGTGCCAGCAGAAGCCCCAGGGACTCTGGGGCCAACGTCCTGACTTTC. This translates into CASRSPRDSGANVLTF.